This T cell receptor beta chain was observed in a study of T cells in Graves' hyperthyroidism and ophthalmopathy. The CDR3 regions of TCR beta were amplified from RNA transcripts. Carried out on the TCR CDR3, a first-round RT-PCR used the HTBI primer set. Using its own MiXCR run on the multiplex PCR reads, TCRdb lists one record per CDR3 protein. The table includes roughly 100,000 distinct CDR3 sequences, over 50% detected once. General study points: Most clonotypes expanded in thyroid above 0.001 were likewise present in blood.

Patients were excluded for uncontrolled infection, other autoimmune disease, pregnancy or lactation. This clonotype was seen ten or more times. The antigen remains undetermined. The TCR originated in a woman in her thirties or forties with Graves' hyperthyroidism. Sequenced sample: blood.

The CDR3 loop reads CSARIPTSGTAGDTQYF. CDR3 nucleotide sequence: TGCAGTGCTAGAATTCCCACTAGCGGGACGGCTGGGGATACGCAGTATTTT. The chain carries TRBV20-1 and TRBJ2-3, with 10 bases aligning to TRBD2. The germline gives CDR1 DFQATT, CDR2 SNEGSKA (reference sequence). The CDR3 totals 17 residues. J gave up 6 bases and V 2 bases, and 14 bases lay outside the gene matches.